This T cell receptor beta chain was identified in a study of a mutant IDH1 vaccine in newly diagnosed glioma. Study-level information: Vaccine administration was initiated 4-6 weeks following radiotherapy alone, or with temozolomide cycles. Patients under treatment included roughly 62% males and about 38% females and had a mean age of around 40 years.

Generated by immunoSEQ multiplex PCR, the TCRdb table keeps only in-frame clones and is missing some. The sample records around 9,700 clones, approximately 90% being singletons. Findings and limits, study-wide: Any relationship between pseudoprogression and changes in top peripheral T cell clonotypes seemed absent.

Time point denoted: week 23, last vaccination. With topical imiquimod, each dose of the vaccine consisted of 300 ug of mutant IDH1 20-mer peptide. Donors harbored newly found WHO grade 3 or 4 IDH1-mutant, ATRX-lost astrocytomas. As to this clone: Its matching antigen is unknown.

The specimen was PBMCs, collected from a glioma patient whose treatment included an IDH1 peptide vaccine. This TCR was recovered from a woman aged 40-49 years with glioma. Some clones in this sample may be carry-over from other donors' samples.

CDR3 sequence: CASRAGLGTGELFF. The CDR3 DNA sequence: TGTGCCAGCAGGGCCGGACTCGGCACCGGGGAGCTGTTTTTT. The chain couples TRBV28 to TRBJ2-2; D is perhaps TRBD2 (5 bases). The germline V and J ends were trimmed by 6 bases and 4 bases, with 12 bases remaining between them. From germline, CDR1 is MDHEN and CDR2 SYDVKM. This CDR3 contains 14 residues. The full variable domain, in which reference TRBV28 and TRBJ2-2 provide the parts outside the CDR3, is DVKVTQSSRYLVKRTGEKVFLECVQDMDHENMFWYRQDPGLGLRLIYFSYDVKMKEKGDIPEGYSVSREKKERFSLILESASTNQTSMYLCASRAGLGTGELFFGEGSRLTVL.